This T cell receptor beta chain was found in a study of shared clonotypes between healthy human individuals. Background on the study: Participating donors consisted of a couple of women and a few men aged 18 to 49. General observations from the study: Represented diversity (both genetic and exposure-history) was limited by the small number of donors.

The sample holds many counts of this clone. The antigen is unknown. V dropped 2 bases and J dropped 6 bases, with 16 bases sitting between them. Germline V gene lookup returns CDR1 MNHEY and CDR2 SVGAGI. There are 15 residues in the CDR3. Study processing details: ImmunoSEQ output lacked quality scores and full-length reads, limiting matched filtering. The protocol was immunoSEQ multiplex PCR, while the TCRdb copy is restricted to in-frame clones and leaves out a portion. The V and J calls and clone size were taken over from that table, and D and trimming were inferred from the DNA. This sample yields around 440,000 clones, of which roughly four fifths are seen a single time; approximately 12% belongs to the top ten.

This chain uses TRBV6-5 with TRBJ1-1, with D maybe TRBD1 (6 bases). The sequencing input was PBMCs. The clonotype was recovered from a woman between 40 and 50 years old in good health. Some clones in this sample may be carry-over from other donors' samples. The CDR3 DNA reads as TGTGCCAGCAGTTACGCTGGGGGGGCCGGATCTGAAGCTTTCTTT. Translation gives CASSYAGGAGSEAFF.